Listed below are T cell receptor beta chains from one sample, sequenced in a study of shared clonotypes between healthy human individuals. Assay: immunoSEQ multiplex PCR; the TCRdb copy retains only in-frame clones and omits some. The sample shows about 1.9 million clones, 85% to 95% of them seen only once. Source material: naive CD8+ T cells from PBMCs. These TCRs come from a man between 18 and 35 years old in good health. Some clones in this sample may be carry-over from other donors' samples. Each CDR3 is given with its conserved first and last residue. The order of the fields is D gene, V gene, clone size, J gene, CDR3 length, CDR3 protein, CDR3 DNA. D genes are given only for firm matches. The size entry is marked missing in some rows and otherwise reads once, few, many or a size class.

NA,TRBV27,NA,TRBJ2-7,15,CASSFLRKASYEQYF,TGTGCCAGCAGCTTCCTACGGAAGGCGTCCTACGAGCAGTACTTC
NA,TRBV27,NA,TRBJ2-7,13,CASSLSRQHEQYF,TGTGCCAGCAGTTTATCGCGCCAGCACGAGCAGTACTTC
NA,TRBV21-1,once,TRBJ2-7,14,CAYQARGSSYEQYF,TGTGCCTACCAGGCACGAGGAAGCTCCTACGAGCAGTACTTC
NA,TRBV27,NA,TRBJ2-2,18,CASSSTPPGRYLHGELFF,TGTGCCAGCAGTTCCACCCCACCGGGACGGTACCTCCACGGGGAGCTGTTTTTT
NA,TRBV4-1,NA,TRBJ1-1,15,CASSPSQSVNTEAFF,TGCGCCAGCAGCCCATCCCAAAGTGTGAACACTGAAGCTTTCTTT
NA,TRBV7-8,once,TRBJ1-1,14,CASSLNTRNTEAFF,TGTGCCAGCAGCTTGAACACACGGAACACTGAAGCTTTCTTT
NA,TRBV6-1,NA,TRBJ1-2,18,CASSKVSRRGAKNYGYTF,TGTGCCAGCAGTAAAGTTTCAAGAAGAGGGGCCAAGAACTATGGCTACACCTTC
TRBD1,TRBV6-1,NA,TRBJ1-3,15,CASKSDRGAGNTIYF,TGTGCCAGCAAATCAGACAGGGGGGCTGGAAACACCATATATTTT
TRBD1,TRBV7-3,NA,TRBJ2-7,19,CASSLTNPRKDRGCHEQYF,TGTGCCAGCAGCTTAACTAACCCCCGTAAGGACAGGGGTTGTCACGAGCAGTACTTC
NA,TRBV6-1,NA,TRBJ1-4,18,CASSEGVSLFATNEKLFF,TGTGCCAGCAGTGAAGGCGTGTCTCTTTTCGCAACTAATGAAAAACTGTTTTTT
NA,TRBV5-1,NA,TRBJ1-3,14,CASSSRESGNTIYF,TGCGCCAGCAGCTCCCGTGAGTCTGGAAACACCATATATTTT
TRBD1,TRBV7-2,NA,TRBJ2-5,15,CASSLARQGRWTQYF,TGTGCCAGCAGCTTAGCCCGACAGGGAAGATGGACCCAGTACTTC
NA,TRBV7-3,NA,TRBJ2-3,15,CASSLTGGRGDTQYF,TGTGCCAGCAGCTTAACTGGGGGTAGAGGAGATACGCAGTATTTT
TRBD1,TRBV11-2,NA,TRBJ2-1,13,CAPRDREYNEQFF,TGTGCCCCCCGGGACAGAGAATACAATGAGCAGTTCTTC
TRBD1,TRBV5-4,few,TRBJ1-1,14,CASSLGGGRTEAFF,TGTGCCAGCAGCTTGGGAGGGGGCAGGACTGAAGCTTTCTTT
NA,TRBV28,NA,TRBJ1-1,16,CASRAFGRIVNTEAFF,TGTGCCAGCAGGGCCTTTGGGAGGATAGTGAACACTGAAGCTTTCTTT
TRBD2,TRBV5-4,NA,TRBJ2-3,16,CASSLGLAGLTDTQYF,TGTGCCAGCAGCTTGGGACTAGCGGGACTCACAGATACGCAGTATTTT
NA,TRBV4-3,NA,TRBJ1-2,15,CASSQGWDRGAGYTF,TGCGCCAGCAGCCAAGGGTGGGACCGAGGCGCTGGCTACACCTTC
TRBD1,TRBV7-8,NA,TRBJ2-1,15,CASSQQGANYNEQFF,TGTGCCAGCAGCCAACAGGGGGCTAACTACAATGAGCAGTTCTTC
NA,TRBV27,NA,TRBJ2-7,13,CASRMLGDYEQYF,TGTGCCAGCAGGATGTTAGGGGATTACGAGCAGTACTTC
TRBD2,TRBV6-5,NA,TRBJ2-3,14,CASAPGGHTDTQYF,TGTGCCAGCGCGCCGGGAGGGCACACAGATACGCAGTATTTT
NA,TRBV27,NA,TRBJ2-1,14,CASSVGSAYNEQFF,TGTGCCAGCAGTGTCGGATCAGCCTATAATGAGCAGTTCTTC
TRBD2,TRBV5-1,NA,TRBJ2-7,17,CASSLEGLSWSSYEQYF,TGCGCCAGCAGCTTGGAGGGACTATCCTGGAGCTCCTACGAGCAGTACTTC
TRBD1,TRBV19,NA,TRBJ1-5,15,CASSIRTGGGQPQHF,TGTGCCAGTAGTATTAGGACAGGGGGAGGTCAGCCCCAGCATTTT
TRBD2,TRBV9,NA,TRBJ2-2,16,CASSVASGMNTGELFF,TGTGCCAGCAGCGTAGCAAGCGGGATGAACACCGGGGAGCTGTTTTTT
TRBD1,TRBV27,NA,TRBJ2-2,15,CASRGTGIAAGELFF,TGTGCCAGCAGGGGGACAGGGATCGCGGCCGGGGAGCTGTTTTTT
NA,TRBV19,NA,TRBJ1-1,12,CASSRGGTEAFF,TGTGCCAGTAGTAGGGGGGGCACTGAAGCTTTCTTT
TRBD2,TRBV7-9,NA,TRBJ2-7,15,CASSLAGLAGIEQYF,TGTGCCAGCAGCTTAGCGGGACTAGCGGGAATCGAGCAGTACTTC
NA,TRBV30,NA,TRBJ2-7,13,CAWSGAGAGEQYF,TGTGCCTGGAGCGGGGCTGGGGCGGGCGAGCAGTACTTC
TRBD2,TRBV10-3,once,TRBJ2-1,19,CAISEGASGRIKGDNEQFF,TGTGCCATCAGTGAGGGGGCTAGCGGGAGGATAAAGGGGGACAATGAGCAGTTCTTC
NA,TRBV5-1,NA,TRBJ1-2,14,CASSSISDSYGYTF,TGCGCCAGCAGCTCAATTTCGGACAGCTATGGCTACACCTTC
NA,TRBV15,NA,TRBJ1-2,12,CATSDRLYGYTF,TGTGCCACCAGCGACAGGCTATATGGCTACACCTTC
TRBD1,TRBV5-8,NA,TRBJ2-7,14,CASSLRDRFYEQYF,TGTGCCAGCAGCCTGAGGGACAGGTTTTACGAGCAGTACTTC
TRBD1,TRBV6-6,NA,TRBJ1-1,15,CASSYDRVWNTEAFF,TGTGCCAGCAGTTACGACAGGGTCTGGAACACTGAAGCTTTCTTT
NA,TRBV19,NA,TRBJ1-5,14,CASSIPGFNQPQHF,TGTGCCAGTAGTATACCCGGGTTCAATCAGCCCCAGCATTTT
NA,TRBV25-1,NA,TRBJ2-5,14,CASSDLGLKETQYF,TGTGCCAGCAGTGACCTGGGACTCAAAGAGACCCAGTACTTC
NA,TRBV7-9,NA,TRBJ2-5,11,CASRPQETQYF,TGTGCCAGCAGACCGCAGGAGACCCAGTACTTC
NA,TRBV28,NA,TRBJ2-3,13,CASSLFITDTQYF,TGTGCCAGCAGTTTATTTATCACAGATACGCAGTATTTT
TRBD2,TRBV10-1,NA,TRBJ2-7,14,CASSDLAGRLEQYF,TGCGCCAGCAGTGACCTAGCGGGACGCCTCGAGCAGTACTTC
NA,TRBV5-1,NA,TRBJ1-1,16,CASSHKLWLAGTEAFF,TGCGCCAGCAGCCACAAACTATGGTTGGCGGGCACTGAAGCTTTCTTT
NA,TRBV6-5,NA,TRBJ2-1,15,CASAPQVAPYNEQFF,TGTGCCAGCGCCCCTCAGGTAGCACCTTACAATGAGCAGTTCTTC
TRBD1,TRBV27,NA,TRBJ2-7,16,CASSSPGQGGLYEQYF,TGTGCCAGCAGTTCGCCGGGACAGGGTGGGCTTTACGAGCAGTACTTC
NA,TRBV28,once,TRBJ2-7,15,CASSFPRVGAYEQYF,TGTGCCAGCAGTTTCCCCCGGGTAGGGGCCTACGAGCAGTACTTC
TRBD2,TRBV2,NA,TRBJ2-7,19,CASSDGGEGAGTSSYEQYF,TGTGCCAGCAGTGATGGTGGAGAAGGAGCCGGGACTAGCTCCTACGAGCAGTACTTC
NA,TRBV28,NA,TRBJ2-7,10,CASSFREQYF,TGTGCCAGCAGTTTCCGGGAGCAGTACTTC
NA,TRBV6-1,NA,TRBJ2-3,13,CASPGGRTDTQYF,TGTGCCAGCCCGGGCGGCCGCACAGATACGCAGTATTTT
NA,TRBV27,NA,TRBJ2-7,18,CASSLVGAASGPSYEQYF,TGTGCCAGCAGTTTAGTGGGGGCGGCTAGCGGTCCCTCCTACGAGCAGTACTTC
NA,TRBV19,NA,TRBJ2-1,13,CASKRKGYNEQFF,TGTGCCAGTAAGAGGAAGGGCTACAATGAGCAGTTCTTC
NA,TRBV28,NA,TRBJ1-5,14,CASSPIYSNQPQHF,TGTGCCAGCAGTCCAATCTATAGCAATCAGCCCCAGCATTTT
NA,TRBV9,NA,TRBJ2-2,13,CASSVGNTGELFF,TGTGCCAGCAGCGTCGGTAACACCGGGGAGCTGTTTTTT
TRBD1,TRBV10-2,once,TRBJ1-5,14,CASRGQGSNQPQHF,TGCGCCAGCAGAGGACAGGGTAGCAATCAGCCCCAGCATTTT
NA,TRBV7-9,NA,TRBJ1-1,11,CASSLAPEAFF,TGTGCCAGCAGCTTGGCGCCTGAAGCTTTCTTT
TRBD1,TRBV27,NA,TRBJ2-7,14,CASSLRQGAYEQYF,TGTGCCAGCAGTTTGCGTCAGGGGGCCTACGAGCAGTACTTC